The 21 T cell receptor beta chains in this list originate from one sample, sequenced in a study of T cell changes during pregnancy in multiple sclerosis (dated by TCRdb to the late 2010s). Libraries were constructed by the immunoSEQ multiplex PCR assay. TCRdb carries this immuneACCESS record with in-frame sequences only. Its versions omit some clonotypes, under half of them owing to an unresolved V gene in the studies checked, with the rest unexplained. For this sample the table gives 130,000 or so clones, of which roughly 95% were detected only once. 0.44% of the sample comes from the top ten. The material sequenced was peripheral blood, taken after pregnancy. All receptors derive from a female donor with multiple sclerosis, enrolled in a pregnancy study.

The J gene is TRBJ2-4, the V gene TRBV9; TRBD1 aligns across 10 bases. Unmatched junction bases numbered 8, after V lost 3 bases and J lost 2 bases. This CDR3 has 17 amino acids. Per germline, CDR1 SGDLS and CDR2 YYNGEE. The CDR3 bases are TGTGCCAGCAGCGATGGACAGGGGGTTTGGCCCAAAAACATTCAGTACTTC. It encodes CASSDGQGVWPKNIQYF. Supplemented by reference TRBV9 and TRBJ2-4, the full variable domain reads DSGVTQTPKHLITATGQRVTLRCSPRSGDLSVYWYQQSLDQGLQFLIQYYNGEERAKGNILERFSAQQFPDLHSELNLSSLELGDSALYFCASSDGQGVWPKNIQYFGAGTRLSVL.

The V call is TRBV30, the J call TRBJ1-1; 7 bases agree with TRBD1. The germline gives CDR1 GTSNPN, CDR2 SVGIG (reference sequence). V dropped 5 bases and J dropped 2; count of bases not matched to a gene: 2. This CDR3 is 12 amino acids long. Here the CDR3 DNA reads TGTGCCTGGGACAGGGATAACACTGAAGCTTTCTTT. This codes for CAWDRDNTEAFF.

The chain couples TRBV6-1 to TRBJ2-3; 10 bases align to TRBD2. Trimming at V came to 5 bases and at J to 5 bases, leaving 7 bases not matched to a gene. The length of the CDR3 is 15 residues. CDR1 and CDR2 (germline): MNHNS, SASEGT. CDR3 loop: CASSSSGRAGDTQYF. Written as DNA, the CDR3 is TGTGCCAGCAGTTCGAGCGGGAGGGCGGGAGATACGCAGTATTTT.

The V and J genes are TRBV2 and TRBJ2-7; 10 bases map to TRBD2. The CDR3 is 17 amino acids. CDR1 is SNHLY, CDR2 FYNNEI, per germline. V was pared by 3 bases and J by 3 bases, with 11 bases of the junction left unmatched. The CDR3 spells CASSESLAGPPNYEQYF. The CDR3, as DNA: TGTGCCAGCAGTGAGTCACTAGCGGGACCACCCAACTACGAGCAGTACTTC.

This clone was counted a single time. This chain's CDR3 is CASSPRQRRNNYGYTF. CDR3 DNA: TGTGCCAGCAGTCCCCGTCAGAGGCGTAATAACTATGGCTACACCTTC. The chain couples TRBV27 to TRBJ1-2, with D hard to call. The CDR3 is made up of 16 amino acids. V shed 5 bases and J shed 1 base, with 17 bases lying between them. Germline CDR1 and CDR2: MNHEY and SMNVEV (reference sequence).

The chain links TRBV19 to TRBJ2-3; unclear D gene. V lost 2 bases and J 3 bases, leaving 3 bases between the germline ends. This CDR3 has 12 amino acids. Germline-derived CDR1 and CDR2 are LNHDA and SQIVND (reference sequence). The CDR3 spells CASSIRTDTQYF. CDR3 bases: TGTGCCAGTAGTATACGGACAGATACGCAGTATTTT.

Worth noting for this clone: Other nucleotide sequences from this sample produce the same CDR3. V and J are TRBV2 and TRBJ2-7, with D maybe TRBD2 (5 bases). The CDR3 is 14 amino acids. Trimming pared 0 bases from V and 1 base from J, leaving 7 bases between. CDR1 SNHLY and CDR2 FYNNEI come from the germline V gene. In DNA, the CDR3 is TGTGCCAGCAGTGAAGCCCGGGGTTCCTACGAGCAGTACTTC. It codes for CASSEARGSYEQYF.

Points on this clone: Mismatch with germline at one junction end may stem from a read error. This chain uses TRBV5-4 with TRBJ2-7; 8 bases line up with TRBD1. CDR3 length equals 12 residues. Germline V lookup: CDR1 SGHNT, CDR2 YYREEE (reference sequence). The CDR3 bases are TGTGCCAGCAGCGAAAGGACAGGGTCAGTCGTCTTC. Translating gives CASSERTGSVVF.

CDR3 amino acids: CASSKGTSGSYNEQFF. The CDR3 DNA reads as TGTGCCAGTAGTAAGGGGACTAGCGGCTCCTACAATGAGCAGTTCTTC. The gene calls are TRBV19 and TRBJ2-1; 11 bases match TRBD2. V shed 4 bases, J shed 0 bases, and the junction held 2 bases outside the gene matches. The CDR3 runs 16 residues. Germline loops: CDR1 LNHDA, CDR2 SQIVND (reference sequence).

The chain uses TRBV2 and TRBJ2-7; TRBD1 matches 7 bases. This CDR3 has 13 residues. Germline-derived CDR1 and CDR2 are SNHLY and FYNNEI. Trimming cost V 6 bases and J 3 bases; bases outside gene matches: 5. The CDR3 nucleotides read TGTGCCAGCAGGGGTACAGGGGACTACGAGCAGTACTTC. This encodes CASRGTGDYEQYF.

The chain combines TRBV18 with TRBJ1-2; unclear D gene. V gave up 8 bases and J gave up 3 bases, with 10 bases separating them. There are 12 residues in the CDR3. The germline V gene encodes CDR1 KGHSH and CDR2 LQKENI. The CDR3, as DNA: TGTGCCAGCACACGGGCCGACTATGGCTACACCTTC. Its protein is CASTRADYGYTF.

This chain joins TRBV4-1 and TRBJ2-6; no clear D gene. Looked up from germline, CDR1 is MGHRA and CDR2 is YSYEKL. This CDR3 contains 14 residues. Trimming shortened V by 4 bases and J by 2 bases, and 6 bases separated the two germline ends. The CDR3: CASSLIPGANVLTF. The CDR3, as DNA: TGCGCCAGCAGCCTTATCCCTGGGGCCAACGTCCTGACTTTC.

The rearrangement uses TRBV13 and TRBJ1-1; D gene uncertain. The CDR3 has 15 amino acids. Trimming cost V 0 bases and J 0 bases, with 8 bases left between them. Germline assignment: CDR1 PRHDT and CDR2 FYEKMQ (reference sequence). As DNA, the CDR3 is TGTGCCAGCAGCTTAGGGGTACTGATGAACACTGAAGCTTTCTTT. This sequence encodes CASSLGVLMNTEAFF.

J is TRBJ1-1 and V is TRBV5-5, with TRBD1 identical over 7 bases. The CDR3 runs 15 residues. J was trimmed by 0 bases and V by 3 bases; bases with no gene match: 5. Germline lookup yields CDR1 SGHKS and CDR2 YYEKEE (reference sequence). The chain's CDR3 is CASSSQTGLNTEAFF. The CDR3, as DNA: TGTGCCAGCAGCTCGCAGACAGGGTTGAACACTGAAGCTTTCTTT.

V is TRBV7-9 and J is TRBJ2-1; 14 bases fit TRBD2. Trimming at V came to 5 bases and at J to 9 bases, leaving 9 bases not matched to a gene. The length of the CDR3 is 16 residues. Germline CDR1 SEHNR, CDR2 FQNEAQ (reference sequence). The CDR3 is CASSPPGLAGAGEQFF. CDR3 sequence (DNA): TGTGCCAGCAGCCCTCCGGGACTAGCGGGAGCAGGTGAGCAGTTCTTC.

The J gene is TRBJ2-3, the V gene TRBV27, with D maybe TRBD2 (6 bases). The V gene lost 7 bases and the J gene lost 7 bases, with 21 bases spanning the gap. Germline V CDR1 and CDR2: MNHEY, SMNVEV (reference sequence). The CDR3 has 15 residues. The CDR3 DNA is TGTGCCAGCATGGGGGGAAGGGCCCGGTTCAATACGCAGTATTTT. Translated: CASMGGRARFNTQYF.

V is TRBV27 and J is TRBJ2-1; possible D gene TRBD2, 6 bases. Per the germline V gene, CDR1 is MNHEY and CDR2 is SMNVEV (reference sequence). Deletions cut 2 bases from V and 5 bases from J, with 10 bases between. This CDR3 is built from 14 residues. The CDR3 protein is CASSLAGYDNEQFF. CDR3 nucleotide sequence: TGTGCCAGCAGTTTAGCGGGATACGACAATGAGCAGTTCTTC.

J is TRBJ1-1 and V is TRBV27; 7 bases map to TRBD1. The CDR3 sequence is 15 residues long. The V segment lost 8 bases and the J segment 5 bases; nucleotides outside the gene matches: 14. Germline assignment: CDR1 MNHEY and CDR2 SMNVEV (reference sequence). The CDR3 loop is CASRVLAGGGTEAFF. The CDR3 DNA reads TGTGCCAGCCGAGTATTGGCAGGGGGAGGTACTGAAGCTTTCTTT.

The genes are TRBV5-5 and TRBJ2-7, with D possibly being TRBD2 (5 bases). V shed 0 bases and J shed 9 bases, with 19 bases lying between them. This CDR3 is built from 15 residues. Germline-derived CDR1 and CDR2 are SGHKS and YYEKEE (reference sequence). CDR3 sequence (DNA): TGTGCCAGCAGCTTGGGGGCCTCGGGGAAGGGCGTGCAGTACTTC. This sequence encodes CASSLGASGKGVQYF.

The chain is built from TRBV7-9 and TRBJ2-3; 8 bases fit TRBD1. V shed 1 base and J 2 bases; nucleotides not matched to a gene: 2. CDR3 length: 15 residues. Germline lookup yields CDR1 SEHNR and CDR2 FQNEAQ (reference sequence). Here the CDR3 reads CASSLEQGVTDTQYF. CDR3 DNA sequence: TGTGCCAGCAGCTTAGAACAGGGGGTCACAGATACGCAGTATTTT.

This clone has just a few counts. The chain is built from TRBV30 and TRBJ2-5; D is perhaps TRBD1 (6 bases). V shed 0 bases and J shed 2 bases, with 10 bases lying between them. This CDR3 contains 14 residues. CDR1 GTSNPN and CDR2 SVGIG come from the germline V gene (reference sequence). CDR3 coding DNA: TGTGCCTGGAGTGTTGGTACAGGGCAAGAGACCCAGTACTTC. It specifies CAWSVGTGQETQYF.